A single sample is the source of the 8 T cell receptor beta chains below, sequenced in a study of blood T cell repertoires in COVID-19 (dated by TCRdb to 2020 to 2021). Libraries were built with the immunoSEQ multiplex PCR assay. TCRdb stores this immuneACCESS table with in-frame sequences only. Part of the clones is absent; in the studies checked, under half of the shortfall reflects unresolved V genes, and no reason is known for the rest. The sample contains about 300,000 clones, about nine tenths of them found a single time. Roughly 2.9% of the sample lies in the top ten. Sample: PBMCs or T cells enriched from blood (not recorded which). The source is a woman aged 45-59 years who had been exposed to COVID-19.

The V call is TRBV2, the J call TRBJ2-1; weak D call: TRBD2 (6 bases). Germline V lookup: CDR1 SNHLY, CDR2 FYNNEI. There are 14 residues in the CDR3. Trimming pared 9 bases from V and 9 bases from J, leaving 21 bases between. The CDR3 DNA reads as TGTGCCAGGGTCCGGACTACCCTCGGGGTTGAGCAGTTCTTC. Translation gives CARVRTTLGVEQFF.

The CDR3 DNA is TGTGCCAGCTTCCTTGGGACAGGGGGAAGCTATGGCTACACCTTC. Protein product: CASFLGTGGSYGYTF. The rearrangement links TRBV6-5 to TRBJ1-2, with 11 bases lining up with TRBD1. The germline V gene encodes CDR1 MNHEY and CDR2 SVGAGI. The CDR3 extends over 15 amino acids. V gave up 8 bases and J gave up 4 bases; unmatched junction bases: 9.

This chain uses TRBV27 with TRBJ2-7, with a weak D call TRBD2 (7 bases). Germline V CDR1 and CDR2: MNHEY, SMNVEV (reference sequence). This CDR3 has 15 amino acids. V gave up 1 base and J gave up 6 bases, with 16 bases separating them. The DNA for the CDR3 is TGTGCCAGCAGTTTATTGCGCCAGGGAGGGGGCGAGCAGTACTTC. This gives the protein CASSLLRQGGGEQYF.

The V and J genes are TRBV9 and TRBJ2-3, with D tentatively TRBD2 (5 bases). Trimming removed 3 bases from V and 2 bases from J, with 10 bases in between. This CDR3 contains 14 residues. The germline V gene has CDR1 SGDLS and CDR2 YYNGEE. The DNA for the CDR3 is TGTGCCAGCAGCGGGAAGGACTCCACAGATACGCAGTATTTT. Residues: CASSGKDSTDTQYF.

The J gene is TRBJ2-1, the V gene TRBV27; 7 bases agree with TRBD1. Trimming removed 2 bases from V and 2 bases from J; junction bases left unmatched: 6. In germline, CDR1 is MNHEY, CDR2 SMNVEV (reference sequence). CDR3 length: 16 residues. CDR3 in DNA: TGTGCCAGCAGTTTACGGTTAGGGACAGCCTACAATGAGCAGTTCTTC. This translates into CASSLRLGTAYNEQFF.

This clone appeared a single time. The chain recombines TRBV19 with TRBJ1-6, with a possible D match to TRBD1 (5 bases). Germline CDR1 and CDR2: LNHDA and SQIVND (reference sequence). The CDR3 spans 14 residues. V was trimmed by 7 bases and J by 5 bases, leaving 12 bases between them. The CDR3 coding sequence is TGTGCCAGTAAATTGTCAGGGAATAATTCACCCCTCCACTTT. It yields the protein CASKLSGNNSPLHF. The full variable domain, rest sourced from reference TRBV19 and TRBJ1-6, is DGGITQSPKYLFRKEGQNVTLSCEQNLNHDAMYWYRQDPGQGLRLIYYSQIVNDFQKGDIAEGYSVSREKKESFPLTVTSAQKNPTAFYLCASKLSGNNSPLHFGNGTRLTVT.

The V call is TRBV6-5, the J call TRBJ1-2; 7 bases are shared with TRBD1. The germline gives CDR1 MNHEY, CDR2 SVGAGI. Losses at the gene ends were 7 bases for V and 1 base for J; bases not matched to a gene: 9. The CDR3 covers 15 residues. CDR3 in amino acids: CASIMMTGINYGYTF. The CDR3 bases are TGTGCCAGCATAATGATGACAGGGATTAACTATGGCTACACCTTC.

The rearrangement joins TRBV5-8 to TRBJ2-1, with TRBD1 matching 8 bases. Germline loops: CDR1 SGHTS, CDR2 YDEGEE. CDR3 length equals 15 residues. The trim removed 4 bases at V and 7 bases at J, leaving 10 bases unmatched. Here the CDR3 reads CASSPRTGWTNEQFF. For the CDR3, the DNA is TGTGCCAGCAGCCCAAGGACAGGGTGGACAAATGAGCAGTTCTTC.